This TCR beta chain was recovered during a study of blood T cell repertoires in COVID-19. Overall study context: Acute and convalescent COVID-19 samples came from the United States, Italy and Spain. The cDNA or gDNA used as material had been derived from T cells, B-cell-depleted T cells, or PBMCs.

Authors' analysis steps: For nucleated cells, counts were estimated from reference gene primer amplification. Sequenced by immunoSEQ multiplex PCR; TCRdb stores in-frame clones only, minus some. The V and J calls and the clone size are those of that table, but D and trimming were determined from the DNA. The sample contains about 200,000 clones, roughly 85% of which appear only once. The sample consisted of peripheral blood. The origin of this receptor is a woman aged 80 or over with acute or convalescent COVID-19.

CDR3 coding DNA: TGCGCCAGCAGCTTGGTCCAGGGGGCGCTTGGCTACACCTTC. It translates to CASSLVQGALGYTF. V and J are TRBV5-1 and TRBJ1-2, with 8 bases that match TRBD1. Germline CDR1 and CDR2: SGHRS and YFSETQ. Trimming took 0 bases from V and 7 from J; bases not matched to a gene: 5. The CDR3 spans 14 residues.